A single sample is the source of the 20 T cell receptor beta chains below, sequenced in a study of technical replicates of blood from a handful of donors. Clones were sequenced by immunoSEQ multiplex PCR, and TCRdb holds only the in-frame ones, with some missing. Of over 55,000 clones listed, about 86% are singletons. The sequenced sample consisted of PBMCs. These receptors were obtained from a human donor in good health. Some clones in this sample may be carry-over from other donors' samples.

The chain couples TRBV7-3 to TRBJ1-4; TRBD1 is a possible D gene (5 bases). Germline CDR1 SGHTA, CDR2 FQGTGA. This CDR3 contains 15 residues. Trimming shortened V by 0 bases and J by 3 bases, and 8 bases separated the two germline ends. CDR3 coding DNA: TGTGCCAGCAGCTTAACAGGGGCAGCTAATGAAAAACTGTTTTTT. It encodes CASSLTGAANEKLFF.

This clone was picked up a small number of times. CDR3 sequence: CSVSGTSDTYEQYF. The DNA of the CDR3 is TGCAGCGTTTCCGGGACTAGCGACACCTACGAGCAGTACTTC. This sequence joins TRBV29-1 and TRBJ2-7; TRBD2 agrees at 10 bases. The CDR3 has 14 residues. With 5 bases clipped from V and 2 bases from J, the junction kept 6 bases outside the gene matches. Germline V gene data show CDR1 as SQVTM and CDR2 as ANQGSEA.

The chain combines TRBV4-1 with TRBJ2-3, with 12 bases identical to TRBD2. J gave up 4 bases and V 3 bases, and 8 bases lay outside the gene matches. Per germline, CDR1 MGHRA and CDR2 YSYEKL. CDR3 length: 17 residues. The CDR3 loop reads CASSQMMTSGSSDTQYF. The DNA of the CDR3 is TGCGCCAGCAGCCAGATGATGACTAGCGGGAGCTCAGATACGCAGTATTTT.

The chain is built from TRBV4-1 and TRBJ1-4; D not resolved. Between the trimmed V and J ends, which lost 2 bases and 6 bases, there was a span of 13 bases. Germline V gene data show CDR1 as MGHRA and CDR2 as YSYEKL. The CDR3 length is 15 residues. The CDR3 is CASSQYLGEDEKLFF. CDR3 nucleotides: TGCGCCAGCAGCCAATACCTTGGCGAGGATGAAAAACTGTTTTTT.

V is TRBV5-1 and J is TRBJ2-3, with 9 bases matching TRBD1. The CDR3 is made up of 15 amino acids. Per germline, CDR1 SGHRS and CDR2 YFSETQ. Trimming took 6 bases from V and 4 from J; bases not matched to a gene: 9. CDR3 protein: CASTPGGQGPDTQYF. The CDR3 nucleotides are TGCGCCAGCACCCCAGGGGGACAGGGTCCAGATACGCAGTATTTT.

V usage is TRBV6-6 and J usage is TRBJ2-1, with 7 bases matching TRBD2. The trim removed 6 bases at V and 7 bases at J, leaving 12 bases unmatched. CDR1 MNHNY and CDR2 SVGAGI come from the germline V gene (reference sequence). The CDR3 contains 15 residues. In nucleotides, the CDR3 is TGTGCCAGCAGCTCCCCGGGACTATCACGGAATGAGCAGTTCTTC. Translated, it gives CASSSPGLSRNEQFF.

J is TRBJ2-6 and V is TRBV5-5; TRBD1 might be the D (6 bases). V lost 1 base and J lost 0, with 17 bases in between. The germline V gene encodes CDR1 SGHKS and CDR2 YYEKEE (reference sequence). The CDR3 totals 19 residues. Here the CDR3 DNA reads TGTGCCAGCAGCTTGACACCGACAGGCCCCATCTCTGGGGCCAACGTCCTGACTTTC. Its protein product is CASSLTPTGPISGANVLTF.

The V gene is TRBV7-8, the J gene TRBJ2-3; 13 nucleotides match TRBD2. CDR3 length: 20 residues. After removal of 2 bases from V and 3 bases from J, the junction contained 14 bases not matched to a gene. CDR1 and CDR2 from the germline V gene are SGHVS and FQNEAQ. The CDR3 bases are TGTGCCAGCAGCTTACGTTCTTTAGCACTAGCGGGGGGGCCAACAGATACGCAGTATTTT. Residues: CASSLRSLALAGGPTDTQYF. Drawing the rest from reference TRBV7-8 and TRBJ2-3, the complete variable domain is GAGVSQSPRYKVAKRGQDVALRCDPISGHVSLFWYQQALGQGPEFLTYFQNEAQLDKSGLPSDRFFAERPEGSVSTLKIQRTQQEDSAVYLCASSLRSLALAGGPTDTQYFGPGTRLTVL.

This chain joins TRBV4-3 and TRBJ2-1; TRBD2 agrees at 13 bases. This CDR3 has 15 residues. V lost 6 bases to trimming and J lost 6 bases; unmatched junction nucleotides: 5. Germline CDR1 is LGHNA and CDR2 is YSLEER. The CDR3 region is CASSERLAGGNEQFF. DNA of the CDR3: TGCGCCAGCAGTGAAAGACTAGCGGGAGGCAATGAGCAGTTCTTC.

This clone was recorded a few times. The chain links TRBV4-1 to TRBJ2-1; 10 nucleotides agree with TRBD2. The CDR3 length is 20 residues. J was trimmed by 0 bases and V by 3 bases; bases with no gene match: 14. From germline, CDR1 is MGHRA and CDR2 YSYEKL. CDR3 protein: CASSQIASSGGLSSYNEQFF. CDR3 nucleotides: TGCGCCAGCAGCCAGATCGCGTCTAGCGGGGGCCTTAGCTCCTACAATGAGCAGTTCTTC.

In its sample, this clone was seen a few times. This sequence joins TRBV5-1 and TRBJ1-1; 9 bases align to TRBD1. The CDR3 length is 14 residues. Looked up from germline, CDR1 is SGHRS and CDR2 is YFSETQ. V lost 1 base, J lost 5 bases, and 3 bases stayed unmatched. The CDR3 spells CASSLLTGGTEAFF. DNA of the CDR3: TGCGCCAGCAGCTTGTTGACAGGGGGTACTGAAGCTTTCTTT.

CDR3 region: CASSPGLAGNTGELFF. The CDR3 region has the DNA TGTGCCAGCAGCCCAGGACTAGCGGGGAACACCGGGGAGCTGTTTTTT. The chain uses TRBV7-7 and TRBJ2-2; 11 nucleotides agree with TRBD2. Per germline, CDR1 SSHAT and CDR2 FNYEAQ (reference sequence). V dropped 5 bases and J dropped 1; count of bases not matched to a gene: 3. The CDR3 spans 16 residues.

The chain has TRBV18 and TRBJ2-3; no reliable D call. Trimming took off 2 bases at V and 0 bases at J, with 12 bases between the two ends. This CDR3 has 16 residues. Germline V gene data show CDR1 as KGHSH and CDR2 as LQKENI. The CDR3: CASSPGRHSSTDTQYF. CDR3 DNA sequence: TGTGCCAGCTCACCAGGGCGTCACTCTAGCACAGATACGCAGTATTTT.

This chain joins TRBV11-1 and TRBJ2-1, with 12 bases identical to TRBD2. Germline loops: CDR1 SGHAT, CDR2 FQDESV (reference sequence). This CDR3 has 16 amino acids. Unmatched junction bases numbered 10, after V lost 3 bases and J lost 10 bases. CDR3 in amino acids: CASSLTSGSINKEQFF. The CDR3 DNA is TGTGCCAGCAGCTTGACTAGCGGGAGTATTAATAAGGAGCAGTTCTTC.

The V call is TRBV7-9, the J call TRBJ1-2, with D possibly matching TRBD1 (6 bases). Between the trimmed V and J ends, which lost 5 bases and 10 bases, there was a span of 17 bases. The CDR3 is 13 amino acids. Germline loops: CDR1 SEHNR, CDR2 FQNEAQ (reference sequence). The CDR3 here is CASSHETTGPYTF. CDR3 sequence (DNA): TGTGCCAGCAGCCACGAAACTACAGGGCCCTACACCTTC. Looking up the rest from reference TRBV7-9 and TRBJ1-2 gives the full variable domain: DTGVSQNPRHKITKRGQNVTFRCDPISEHNRLYWYRQTLGQGPEFLTYFQNEAQLEKSRLLSDRFSAERPKGSFSTLEIQRTEQGDSAMYLCASSHETTGPYTFGSGTRLTVV.

V gene TRBV7-2 combines with J gene TRBJ1-2, with D maybe TRBD1 (6 bases). Trimming took 5 bases from V and 7 from J, leaving 17 bases between them. The V gene's germline CDR1 is SGHTA and CDR2 FQGNSA. The CDR3 totals 14 residues. CDR3 sequence: CASSPAQGRGGYTF. CDR3 nucleotide sequence: TGTGCCAGCAGCCCAGCACAGGGACGCGGTGGCTACACCTTC.

This chain links TRBV4-3 with TRBJ1-1; unclear D gene. Germline V gene sequence: CDR1 LGHNA, CDR2 YSLEER. The germline V and J ends were trimmed by 3 bases and 2 bases, with 7 bases remaining between them. CDR3 length: 13 amino acids. The CDR3 region is CASSHTLNTEAFF. Here the CDR3 DNA reads TGCGCCAGCAGCCACACTCTTAACACTGAAGCTTTCTTT.

J is TRBJ2-7 and V is TRBV7-9; 8 nucleotides match TRBD2. Germline CDR1 is SEHNR and CDR2 is FQNEAQ (reference sequence). This CDR3 has 15 residues. V lost 2 bases and J lost 2; bases outside the gene matches: 5. This CDR3 reads CASSLSAGGTYEQYF. In DNA form, the CDR3 reads TGTGCCAGCAGCTTAAGTGCGGGGGGAACCTACGAGCAGTACTTC.

V is TRBV5-4 and J is TRBJ2-7; D perhaps matches TRBD1 (5 bases). The CDR3 sequence is 12 residues long. V lost 4 bases to trimming and J lost 4 bases, with 9 bases between them. In germline, CDR1 is SGHNT, CDR2 YYREEE (reference sequence). The CDR3 reads CASSVDSYEQYF. The CDR3 DNA reads TGTGCCAGCAGCGTTGACAGTTACGAGCAGTACTTC. The whole variable domain, filled in from reference TRBV5-4 and TRBJ2-7, reads ETGVTQSPTHLIKTRGQQVTLRCSSQSGHNTVSWYQQALGQGPQFIFQYYREEENGRGNFPPRFSGLQFPNYSSELNVNALELDDSALYLCASSVDSYEQYFGPGTRLTVT.

This clone was seen only a few times. J is TRBJ1-1 and V is TRBV9; 10 bases match TRBD1. CDR1 SGDLS and CDR2 YYNGEE come from the germline V gene. With V trimmed by 0 bases and J by 5 bases, 10 bases remained unmatched. CDR3 length: 17 residues. Here the CDR3 DNA reads TGTGCCAGCAGCGTAGGGTGGGGACAGGGGCTGGGGACTGAAGCTTTCTTT. Translating gives CASSVGWGQGLGTEAFF. Full variable domain (outside the CDR3, taken from reference TRBV9 and TRBJ1-1): DSGVTQTPKHLITATGQRVTLRCSPRSGDLSVYWYQQSLDQGLQFLIQYYNGEERAKGNILERFSAQQFPDLHSELNLSSLELGDSALYFCASSVGWGQGLGTEAFFGQGTRLTVV.